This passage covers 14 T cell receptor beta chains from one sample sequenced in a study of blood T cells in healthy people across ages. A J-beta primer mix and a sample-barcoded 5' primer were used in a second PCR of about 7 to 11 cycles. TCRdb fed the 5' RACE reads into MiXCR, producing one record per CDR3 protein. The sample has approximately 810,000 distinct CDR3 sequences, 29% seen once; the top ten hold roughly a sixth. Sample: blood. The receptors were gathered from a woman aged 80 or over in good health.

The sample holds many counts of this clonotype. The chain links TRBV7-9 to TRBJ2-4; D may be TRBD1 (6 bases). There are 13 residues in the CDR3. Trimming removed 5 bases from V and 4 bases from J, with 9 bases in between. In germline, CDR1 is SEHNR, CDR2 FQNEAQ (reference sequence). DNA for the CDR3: TGTGCCAGCAGCCTAACAGGGAAAAACATTCAGTACTTC. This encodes CASSLTGKNIQYF.

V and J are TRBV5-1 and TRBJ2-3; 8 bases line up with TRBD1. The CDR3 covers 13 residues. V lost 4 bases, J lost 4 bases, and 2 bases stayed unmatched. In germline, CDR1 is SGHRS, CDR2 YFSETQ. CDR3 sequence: CASSPGQADTQYF. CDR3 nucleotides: TGCGCCAGCAGCCCGGGACAGGCAGATACGCAGTATTTT.

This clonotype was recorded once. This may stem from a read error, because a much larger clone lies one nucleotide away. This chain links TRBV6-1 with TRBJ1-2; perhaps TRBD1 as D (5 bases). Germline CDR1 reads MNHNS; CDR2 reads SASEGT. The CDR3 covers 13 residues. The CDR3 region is CASRKTVGDGCTF. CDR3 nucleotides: TGTGCCAGCAGGAAGACAGTGGGCGATGGCTGCACCTTC.

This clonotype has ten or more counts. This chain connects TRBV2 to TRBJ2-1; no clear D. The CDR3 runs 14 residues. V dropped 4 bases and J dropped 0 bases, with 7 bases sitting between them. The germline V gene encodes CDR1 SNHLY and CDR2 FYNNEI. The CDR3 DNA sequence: TGTGCCAGCAGTGCCCACAGCTCCTACAATGAGCAGTTCTTC. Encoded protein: CASSAHSSYNEQFF.

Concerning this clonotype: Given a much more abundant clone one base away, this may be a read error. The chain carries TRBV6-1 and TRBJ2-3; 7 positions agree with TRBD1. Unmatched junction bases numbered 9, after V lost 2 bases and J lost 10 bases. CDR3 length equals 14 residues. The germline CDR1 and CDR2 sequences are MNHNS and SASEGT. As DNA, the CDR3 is TGTGCCAGCAGTGAATCTTGGGCAGGGGGTGCGCAGTATTTT. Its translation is CASSESWAGGAQYF.

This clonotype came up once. The CDR3 is CASRTRGEATNEKLFF. CDR3 DNA sequence: TGTGCCAGCAGGACCCGGGGGGAGGCAACTAATGAAAAACTGTTTTTT. The rearrangement joins TRBV6-5 to TRBJ1-4; TRBD1 might be the D (5 bases). The CDR3 length is 16 residues. Germline CDR1 and CDR2: MNHEY and SVGAGI. The V end lost 6 bases, the J end lost 0 bases, and 14 bases lay between the germline ends.

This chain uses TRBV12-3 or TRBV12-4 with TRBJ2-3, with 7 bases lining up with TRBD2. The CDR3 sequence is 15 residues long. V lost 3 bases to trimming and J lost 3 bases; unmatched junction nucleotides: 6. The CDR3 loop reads CASSFWRAGTDTQYF. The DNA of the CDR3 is TGTGCCAGCAGTTTTTGGCGAGCGGGAACAGATACGCAGTATTTT.

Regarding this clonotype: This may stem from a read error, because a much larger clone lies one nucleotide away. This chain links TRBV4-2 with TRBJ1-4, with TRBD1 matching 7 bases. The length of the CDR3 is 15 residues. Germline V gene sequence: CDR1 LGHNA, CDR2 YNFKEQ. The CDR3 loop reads CVSSQGTADNEKLFF. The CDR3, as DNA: TGTGTCAGCAGCCAAGGGACAGCTGATAATGAAAAACTGTTTTTT.

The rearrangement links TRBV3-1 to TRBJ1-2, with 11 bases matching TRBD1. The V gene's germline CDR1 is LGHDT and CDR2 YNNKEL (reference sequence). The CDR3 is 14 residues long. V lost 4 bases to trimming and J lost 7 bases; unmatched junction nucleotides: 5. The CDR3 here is CASSPGQGAAGYTF. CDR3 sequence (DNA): TGTGCCAGCAGCCCCGGACAGGGGGCTGCTGGCTACACCTTC.

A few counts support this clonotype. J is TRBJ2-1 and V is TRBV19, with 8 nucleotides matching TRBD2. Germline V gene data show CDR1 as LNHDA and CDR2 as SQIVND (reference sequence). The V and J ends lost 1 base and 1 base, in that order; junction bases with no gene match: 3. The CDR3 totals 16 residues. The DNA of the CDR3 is TGTGCCAGTAGTATAGGGCGGGGGGTGTCCTACAATGAGCAGTTCTTC. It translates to CASSIGRGVSYNEQFF.

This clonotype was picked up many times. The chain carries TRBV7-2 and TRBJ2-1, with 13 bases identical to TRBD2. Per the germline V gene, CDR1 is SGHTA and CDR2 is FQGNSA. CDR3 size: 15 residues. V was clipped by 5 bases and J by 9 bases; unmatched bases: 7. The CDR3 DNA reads TGTGCCAGCAGCCGCACTAGCGGGGGGGCCGGTGAGCAGTTCTTC. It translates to CASSRTSGGAGEQFF.

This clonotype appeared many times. The DNA for the CDR3 is TGTGCCAGCAGCTTAGGCCTAACGGGACTAGCGGGCGAGCAGTTCTTC. Protein: CASSLGLTGLAGEQFF. The V call is TRBV7-2, the J call TRBJ2-1, with TRBD2 identical over 12 bases. This CDR3 has 16 residues. V lost 1 base to trimming and J lost 10 bases; unmatched junction nucleotides: 8. The germline gives CDR1 SGHTA, CDR2 FQGNSA.

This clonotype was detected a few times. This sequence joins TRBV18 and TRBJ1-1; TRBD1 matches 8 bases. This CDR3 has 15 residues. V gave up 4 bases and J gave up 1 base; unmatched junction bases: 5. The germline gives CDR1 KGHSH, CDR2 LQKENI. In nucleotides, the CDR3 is TGTGCCAGCTCACAACAACAGGGGGAGAACACTGAAGCTTTCTTT. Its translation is CASSQQQGENTEAFF.

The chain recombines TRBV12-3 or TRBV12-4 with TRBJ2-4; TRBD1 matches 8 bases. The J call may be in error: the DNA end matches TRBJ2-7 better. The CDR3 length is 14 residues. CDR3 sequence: CASSGQGLIYEQYF. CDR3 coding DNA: TGTGCCAGCAGTGGACAGGGCTTAATCTACGAGCAGTACTTC.